This T cell receptor (beta chain) came from a study of blood T cells in healthy people across ages. Alongside a J-beta primer mix, a sample-barcoded 5' primer served in a second PCR lasting 7 to 11 cycles. Each single sample gave us at least 3 million CDR3-containing paired-end reads. One entry per CDR3 protein results from TCRdb running MiXCR on the 5' RACE reads. The sample has 1.2 million to 1.5 million distinct CDR3 sequences, 40% to 50% seen once. V was shortened by 7 bases and J by 2 bases, with 15 bases between the two germline ends. In germline, CDR1 is SNHLY, CDR2 FYNNEI. This CDR3 has 14 residues.

The V and J genes are TRBV2 and TRBJ2-7; a possible D gene is TRBD2 (5 bases). This TCR was recovered from a young woman in good health. The sequenced sample consisted of blood. The CDR3 loop reads CASTEGSTPYEQYF. CDR3 DNA: TGTGCCAGCACCGAGGGTAGTACCCCCTACGAGCAGTACTTC.